This T cell receptor beta chain was documented in a study of chemoradiotherapy in HPV16-positive cancers. Broader study findings: HPV-specific T cells were functionally defined from only a couple of HPV16-positive patients.

Germline CDR1 and CDR2: SGHDN and FVKESK. Trimming removed 0 bases at V and 2 bases at J, with 5 bases between. The CDR3 totals 14 residues. Concerning this clone itself: As yet, its antigen is unknown.

Sequencing used immunoSEQ multiplex PCR; TCRdb keeps in-frame clones, though not all of them. The sample has around 9,700 clones, about 68% seen once. This rearrangement joins TRBV14 to TRBJ1-3; D is uncertain. The clonotype originates from a human donor with HPV-associated anogenital cancer. This material was acquired from a patient who underwent chemoradiotherapy. The CDR3 loop is CASSQDQTGNTIYF. CDR3 nucleotides: TGTGCCAGCAGCCAAGATCAAACTGGAAACACCATATATTTT. Together with reference TRBV14 and TRBJ1-3, the CDR3 gives the full variable domain: EAGVTQFPSHSVIEKGQTVTLRCDPISGHDNLYWYRRVMGKEIKFLLHFVKESKQDESGMPNNRFLAERTGGTYSTLKVQPAELEDSGVYFCASSQDQTGNTIYFGEGSWLTVV.